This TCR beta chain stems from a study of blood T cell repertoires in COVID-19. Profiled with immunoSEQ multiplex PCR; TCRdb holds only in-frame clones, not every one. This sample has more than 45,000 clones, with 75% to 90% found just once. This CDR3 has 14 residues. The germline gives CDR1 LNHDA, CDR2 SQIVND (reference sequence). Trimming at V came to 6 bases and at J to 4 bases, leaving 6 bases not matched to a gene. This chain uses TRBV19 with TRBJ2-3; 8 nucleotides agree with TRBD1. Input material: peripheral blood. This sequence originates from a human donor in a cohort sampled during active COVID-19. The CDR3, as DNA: TGTGCCAGTAGGGCCCAGGGGGCGGCAGATACGCAGTATTTT. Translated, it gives CASRAQGAADTQYF.